The rows below give T cell receptor beta chains drawn from one sample of a study of T-cell memory formation after mild COVID-19. TCRdb re-called the 5' RACE reads through MiXCR, storing one row per CDR3 protein. There are more than 350,000 distinct CDR3 sequences in the sample; roughly 20% occur only once, and 12% lies in the top ten. Material for sequencing was PBMCs or a T cell subset sorted from them (not recorded which). These receptors were taken from an adult woman who had mild COVID-19 (a few samples of this study predate the infection). Cell type and time point are not known. Both conserved end residues are part of each CDR3. A D gene is named only where the DNA matches it firmly. A clone size is listed for some rows: how often the clone was seen (once, few, many), or a class if it is expanded.

clone_size,d_call,v_call,j_call,cdr3_aa,cdr3_nt
.,.,TRBV24-1,TRBJ2-3,CATSDLGVGGARDTQYF,TGTGCCACCAGTGATTTGGGCGTCGGTGGGGCGAGAGATACGCAGTATTTT
many,TRBD1,TRBV4-2,TRBJ1-1,CASSQPTGTANTEAFF,TGTGCCAGCAGCCAGCCCACCGGGACAGCGAACACTGAAGCTTTCTTT
.,TRBD1,TRBV27,TRBJ1-5,CASSSTTGLGQPQHF,TGTGCCAGCAGTTCCACGACAGGGCTTGGGCAGCCCCAGCATTTT
.,.,TRBV27,TRBJ1-2,CASSNRGGWYGYTF,TGTGCCAGCAGTAATAGGGGGGGTTGGTATGGCTACACCTTC
.,.,TRBV5-5,TRBJ2-7,CASSLEGRWVYEQYF,TGTGCCAGCAGCTTGGAGGGTCGGTGGGTTTACGAGCAGTACTTC
.,TRBD1,TRBV6-6,TRBJ1-1,CASNRGGNTEAFF,TGTGCCAGCAACAGGGGAGGGAACACTGAAGCTTTCTTT
.,.,TRBV5-6,TRBJ2-1,CASSFEFGYNEQFF,TGTGCCAGCAGCTTTGAATTTGGTTACAATGAGCAGTTCTTC
.,.,TRBV3-1,TRBJ2-7,CASSQRTMTYEQYF,TGTGCCAGCAGCCAACGCACGATGACCTACGAGCAGTACTTC
.,TRBD1,TRBV2,TRBJ1-2,CASTSGQGGYGYTF,TGTGCCAGCACCTCTGGGCAGGGGGGCTATGGCTACACCTTC
many,.,TRBV4-2,TRBJ2-3,CASSQDRARGADTQYF,TGTGCCAGCAGCCAAGATAGGGCAAGGGGGGCAGATACGCAGTATTTT
.,.,TRBV24-1,TRBJ1-5,CATSERDVGNQPQHF,TGTGCCACCAGTGAGAGGGACGTGGGCAATCAGCCCCAGCATTTT
.,.,TRBV11-2,TRBJ2-3,CASSLVSGELSDTQYF,TGTGCCAGCAGCTTAGTCTCAGGGGAACTTTCGGATACGCAGTATTTT
.,TRBD1,TRBV30,TRBJ2-2,CAWSKRTGVVTGELFF,TGTGCCTGGAGTAAAAGGACAGGGGTTGTCACCGGGGAGCTGTTTTTT
.,TRBD1,TRBV6-2/TRBV6-3,TRBJ1-2,CASSFGQGEHGYTF,TGTGCCAGCAGTTTCGGACAGGGGGAGCATGGCTACACCTTC
.,.,TRBV9,TRBJ2-1,CASSVEAPFDGVNEQFF,TGTGCCAGCAGCGTAGAGGCACCCTTTGACGGTGTCAATGAGCAGTTCTTC
.,.,TRBV6-5,TRBJ2-3,CASGPIGTDTQYF,TGTGCCAGCGGTCCTATTGGCACAGATACGCAGTATTTT
few,.,TRBV5-1,TRBJ2-3,CASSSSANADTQYF,TGCGCCAGCAGCTCTAGCGCAAACGCAGATACGCAGTATTTT
few,.,TRBV6-2/TRBV6-3,TRBJ2-1,CASRYARPTEQFF,TGTGCCAGCAGATACGCCCGGCCTACCGAGCAGTTCTTC
once,TRBD2,TRBV29-1,TRBJ2-1,CSVGRLLADNEQFF,TGCAGCGTTGGAAGGTTACTAGCGGACAATGAGCAGTTCTTC
few,.,TRBV24-1,TRBJ2-1,CATSDWQSSYNEQFF,TGTGCCACCAGTGATTGGCAGAGCTCCTACAATGAGCAGTTCTTC
few,TRBD1,TRBV27,TRBJ2-7,CASGGTGSYEQYF,TGTGCCAGCGGCGGGACAGGGTCCTACGAGCAGTACTTC
.,.,TRBV7-8,TRBJ2-7,CASSPGPRGFGEQYF,TGTGCCAGCAGCCCTGGTCCCCGCGGCTTCGGCGAGCAGTACTTC
few,TRBD1,TRBV20-1,TRBJ1-1,CSARGIKGAGTEAFF,TGCAGTGCTCGGGGGATCAAGGGGGCCGGCACTGAAGCTTTCTTT
.,.,TRBV27,TRBJ2-7,CASSLGGWSYEQYF,TGTGCCAGCAGTTTAGGGGGATGGTCCTACGAGCAGTACTTC
.,TRBD1,TRBV5-6,TRBJ1-1,CASSLETGQGQGEAFF,TGTGCCAGCAGCTTAGAGACGGGACAGGGCCAGGGTGAAGCTTTCTTT
few,TRBD1,TRBV3-1,TRBJ2-7,CASSLLGTGQYEQYF,TGTGCCAGCAGCCTCCTCGGGACAGGACAATACGAGCAGTACTTC
.,.,TRBV24-1,TRBJ2-2,CATSPRGTNTGELFF,TGTGCCACCAGTCCTCGGGGAACTAACACCGGGGAGCTGTTTTTT
.,TRBD1,TRBV7-8,TRBJ2-3,CASRSTGAVGLRNTQYF,TGTGCCAGCAGATCGACAGGGGCCGTTGGGTTGCGGAATACGCAGTATTTT
few,.,TRBV6-2/TRBV6-3,TRBJ2-7,CASSYSRLPDNYEQYF,TGTGCCAGCAGTTACTCGCGACTACCGGATAACTACGAGCAGTACTTC
.,.,TRBV7-3,TRBJ1-6,CASSLTQYNSPLHF,TGTGCCAGCAGCTTAACTCAATATAATTCACCCCTCCACTTT
few,.,TRBV20-1,TRBJ2-1,CSARDASGHNEQFF,TGCAGTGCTAGAGATGCATCAGGCCACAATGAGCAGTTCTTC
.,.,TRBV2,TRBJ2-5,CASKKLTWETQYF,TGTGCCAGCAAAAAATTGACCTGGGAGACCCAGTACTTC
few,.,TRBV3-1,TRBJ1-5,CASSRSSNQPQHF,TGTGCCAGCAGCCGATCGAGCAATCAGCCCCAGCATTTT
.,.,TRBV29-1,TRBJ1-1,CSARDIGDTEAFF,TGCAGCGCACGGGACATTGGGGACACTGAAGCTTTCTTT
many,.,TRBV5-1,TRBJ1-2,CASSLSTGSVYGYTF,TGCGCCAGCAGCTTGAGTACGGGGTCCGTGTATGGCTACACCTTC
few,.,TRBV12-3/TRBV12-4,TRBJ1-1,CASSLNGAAEAFF,TGTGCCAGCAGCCTTAACGGAGCGGCTGAAGCTTTCTTT
.,TRBD2,TRBV7-3,TRBJ2-3,CASSRTSGGILGVTQYF,TGTGCCAGCAGCCGGACTAGCGGGGGAATCCTTGGAGTTACGCAGTATTTT
.,.,TRBV7-9,TRBJ2-3,CASSSGPNTDTQYF,TGTGCCAGCAGCTCCGGACCCAACACAGATACGCAGTATTTT
many,.,TRBV6-5,TRBJ2-1,CASSYESSYNEQFF,TGTGCCAGCAGTTACGAGAGCTCCTACAATGAGCAGTTCTTC
few,TRBD1,TRBV12-3/TRBV12-4,TRBJ2-1,CASSLGDRSYNEQFF,TGTGCCAGCAGTCTAGGGGACAGATCCTACAATGAGCAGTTCTTC
few,.,TRBV5-1,TRBJ2-1,CASSLESGHNEQFF,TGCGCCAGCAGCTTGGAGTCCGGACACAATGAGCAGTTCTTC
.,.,TRBV24-1,TRBJ2-1,CATSDPGTINEQFF,TGTGCCACCAGTGACCCCGGGACCATCAATGAGCAGTTCTTC
.,TRBD1,TRBV27,TRBJ1-2,CASRLTGTALSYGYTF,TGTGCCAGCAGACTGACCGGGACAGCCCTATCCTATGGCTACACCTTC
few,TRBD2,TRBV6-5,TRBJ2-5,CASTPGTSGSIETQYF,TGTGCCAGCACACCGGGAACTAGCGGGAGCATTGAGACCCAGTACTTC
few,.,TRBV20-1,TRBJ1-6,CSARDLDSPLHF,TGCAGTGCTAGAGATCTAGATTCACCCCTCCACTTT
.,.,TRBV12-3/TRBV12-4,TRBJ2-7,CASSIPGEGSYEQYF,TGTGCCAGCAGTATCCCCGGCGAGGGCTCCTACGAGCAGTACTTC
.,.,TRBV11-3,TRBJ2-1,CASSRRDHGGEQFF,TGTGCCAGCAGCCGCCGGGACCATGGAGGCGAGCAGTTCTTC
few,TRBD2,TRBV12-3/TRBV12-4,TRBJ2-1,CASSETSGGAYNEQFF,TGTGCCAGCAGTGAGACTAGCGGGGGGGCCTACAATGAGCAGTTCTTC
.,TRBD1,TRBV3-1,TRBJ1-1,CASSRTVGTVGTEAFF,TGTGCCAGCAGCCGGACCGTGGGGACAGTTGGCACTGAAGCTTTCTTT
.,.,TRBV5-1,TRBJ1-1,CASSGARGTEAFF,TGCGCCAGCAGCGGCGCCCGGGGCACTGAAGCTTTCTTT
many,TRBD1,TRBV20-1,TRBJ2-5,CSASPGQGAQETQYF,TGCAGTGCGTCACCAGGACAGGGGGCTCAAGAGACCCAGTACTTC
few,.,TRBV29-1,TRBJ1-1,CSVRVGAEAFF,TGCAGCGTGAGAGTTGGGGCTGAAGCTTTCTTT
.,.,TRBV6-1,TRBJ1-2,CASNEAGGYGYTF,TGTGCCAGCAATGAGGCGGGGGGCTATGGCTACACCTTC
few,.,TRBV7-9,TRBJ1-1,CASSSPRLGPNTEAFF,TGTGCCAGCAGCTCCCCGCGCCTGGGACCTAACACTGAAGCTTTCTTT
.,.,TRBV29-1,TRBJ2-7,CSVEDRGEQYF,TGCAGCGTTGAAGATCGCGGCGAGCAGTACTTC
few,TRBD2,TRBV6-4,TRBJ2-2,CASSDSTSGRSLTGELFF,TGTGCCAGCAGTGACTCGACTAGCGGGAGATCTTTAACGGGGGAGCTGTTTTTT
few,TRBD1,TRBV7-6,TRBJ2-5,CASSSGGQGQETQYF,TGTGCCAGCAGCTCAGGGGGACAGGGACAAGAGACCCAGTACTTC
many,.,TRBV20-1,TRBJ2-7,CSAGLSYEQYF,TGCAGTGCTGGACTCTCCTACGAGCAGTACTTC
.,TRBD1,TRBV7-9,TRBJ1-2,CASSLTGGGVDGYTF,TGTGCCAGCAGCTTGACAGGGGGCGGGGTCGACGGCTACACCTTC
.,.,TRBV7-2,TRBJ1-5,CASSRFGTVNQPQHF,TGTGCCAGCAGCCGATTCGGGACCGTCAATCAGCCCCAGCATTTT